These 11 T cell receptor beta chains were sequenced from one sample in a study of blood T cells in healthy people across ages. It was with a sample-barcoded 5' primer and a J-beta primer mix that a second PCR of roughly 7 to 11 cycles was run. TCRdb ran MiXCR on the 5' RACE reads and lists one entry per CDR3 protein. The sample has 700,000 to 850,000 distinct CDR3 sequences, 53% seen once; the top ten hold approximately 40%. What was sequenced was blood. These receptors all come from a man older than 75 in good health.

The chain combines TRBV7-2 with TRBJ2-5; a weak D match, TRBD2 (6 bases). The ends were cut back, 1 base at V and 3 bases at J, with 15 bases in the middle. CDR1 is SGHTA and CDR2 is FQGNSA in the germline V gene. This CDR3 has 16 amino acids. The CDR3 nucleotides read TGTGCCAGCAGCTTAGAAGCGGGTATTATAAAAGAGACCCAGTACTTC. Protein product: CASSLEAGIIKETQYF.

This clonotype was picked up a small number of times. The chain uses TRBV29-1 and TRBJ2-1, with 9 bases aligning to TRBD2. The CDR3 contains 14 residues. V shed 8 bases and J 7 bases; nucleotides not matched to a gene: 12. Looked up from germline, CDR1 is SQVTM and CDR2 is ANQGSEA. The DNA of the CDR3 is TGCAGCTCAGACCCGACTAGCGGAGGTAATGAGCAGTTCTTC. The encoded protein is CSSDPTSGGNEQFF.

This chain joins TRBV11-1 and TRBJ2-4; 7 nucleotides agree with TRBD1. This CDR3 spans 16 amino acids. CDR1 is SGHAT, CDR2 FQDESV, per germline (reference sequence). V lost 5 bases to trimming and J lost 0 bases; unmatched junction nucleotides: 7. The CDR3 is CASSVEQGLAKNIQYF. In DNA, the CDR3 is TGTGCCAGCAGCGTAGAACAGGGGCTAGCCAAAAACATTCAGTACTTC. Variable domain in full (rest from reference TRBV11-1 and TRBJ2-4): EAEVAQSPRYKITEKSQAVAFWCDPISGHATLYWYRQILGQGPELLVQFQDESVVDDSQLPKDRFSAERLKGVDSTLKIQPAELGDSAMYLCASSVEQGLAKNIQYFGAGTRLSVL.

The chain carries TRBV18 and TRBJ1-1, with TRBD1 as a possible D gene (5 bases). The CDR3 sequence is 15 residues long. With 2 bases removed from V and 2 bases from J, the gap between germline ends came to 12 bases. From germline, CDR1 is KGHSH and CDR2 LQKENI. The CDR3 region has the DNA TGTGCCAGCTCACCATCGGGGGTCGTTAACACTGAAGCTTTCTTT. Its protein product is CASSPSGVVNTEAFF.

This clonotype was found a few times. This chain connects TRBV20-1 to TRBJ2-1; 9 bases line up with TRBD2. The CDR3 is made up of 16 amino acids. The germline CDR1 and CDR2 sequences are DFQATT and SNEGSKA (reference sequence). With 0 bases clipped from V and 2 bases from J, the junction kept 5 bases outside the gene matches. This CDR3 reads CSARDWSGRTYNEQFF. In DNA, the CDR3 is TGCAGTGCTAGAGATTGGAGCGGGAGGACCTACAATGAGCAGTTCTTC.

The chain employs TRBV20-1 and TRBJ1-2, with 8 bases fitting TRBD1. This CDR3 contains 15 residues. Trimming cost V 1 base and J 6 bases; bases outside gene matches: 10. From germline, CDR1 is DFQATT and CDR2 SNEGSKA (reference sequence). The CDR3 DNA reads TGCAGTGCTAGAGGTAGAGACAGGGGAAGCGATGGCTACACCTTC. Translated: CSARGRDRGSDGYTF.

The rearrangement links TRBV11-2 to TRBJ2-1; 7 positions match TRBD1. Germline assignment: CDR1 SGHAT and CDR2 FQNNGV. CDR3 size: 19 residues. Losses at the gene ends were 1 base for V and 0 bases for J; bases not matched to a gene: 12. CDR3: CASSLGLAGGHSSYNEQFF. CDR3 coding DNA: TGTGCCAGCAGCTTAGGCTTGGCAGGGGGTCACAGCTCCTACAATGAGCAGTTCTTC.

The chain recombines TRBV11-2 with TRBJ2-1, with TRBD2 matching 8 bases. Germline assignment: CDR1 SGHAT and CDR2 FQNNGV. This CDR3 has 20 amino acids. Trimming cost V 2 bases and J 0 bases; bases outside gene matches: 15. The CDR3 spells CASSLSPGVAGGSSYNEQFF. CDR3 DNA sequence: TGTGCCAGCAGCTTAAGCCCGGGGGTGGCGGGAGGCAGCTCCTACAATGAGCAGTTCTTC.

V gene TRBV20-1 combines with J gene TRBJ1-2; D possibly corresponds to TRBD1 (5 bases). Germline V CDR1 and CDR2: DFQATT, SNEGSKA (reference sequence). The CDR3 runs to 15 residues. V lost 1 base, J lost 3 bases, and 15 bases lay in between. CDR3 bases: TGCAGTGCTAGAGGTCCCTCTGACAGCTACTATGGCTACACCTTC. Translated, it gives CSARGPSDSYYGYTF.

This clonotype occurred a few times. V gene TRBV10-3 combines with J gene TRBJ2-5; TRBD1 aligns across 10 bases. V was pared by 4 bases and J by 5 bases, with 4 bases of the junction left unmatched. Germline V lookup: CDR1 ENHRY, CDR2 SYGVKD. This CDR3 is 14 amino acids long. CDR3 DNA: TGTGCCATCAGTGGGGGACAGGGGATGGAGACCCAGTACTTC. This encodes CAISGGQGMETQYF.

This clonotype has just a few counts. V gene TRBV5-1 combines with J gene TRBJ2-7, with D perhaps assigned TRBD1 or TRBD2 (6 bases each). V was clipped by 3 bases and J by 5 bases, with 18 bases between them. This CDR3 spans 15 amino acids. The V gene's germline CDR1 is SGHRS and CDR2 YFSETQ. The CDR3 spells CASSSAGHPADEQYF. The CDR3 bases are TGCGCCAGCAGCTCGGCGGGACACCCGGCCGACGAGCAGTACTTC.